The 4 T cell receptor beta chains presented below share a single source sample, sequenced in a study of beta chain features in type 1 diabetes. The whole isolated RNA underwent reverse transcription, so sequencing captured expressed TCRB transcripts. The table came from immunoSEQ multiplex PCR; TCRdb's copy has only in-frame clones and leaves some out. The sample lists around 710,000 clones, about an eighth occurring once. Study-wide results and caveats: TCRB CDR3 length was moderately but significantly reduced in all four CD4+ subsets of Type 1 diabetes patients.

Their target antigens are unknown. The source material was naive CD4+ T cells from blood. The receptors stem from a man aged 30-40 years with type 1 diabetes.

This clone was seen a few times. The rearrangement uses TRBV18 and TRBJ1-5; no definite D call. V lost 5 bases and J 4 bases, leaving 9 bases between the germline ends. The CDR3 has 13 residues. The germline gives CDR1 KGHSH, CDR2 LQKENI. The CDR3 nucleotides read TGTGCCAGCTCAAGTGCAGCAAATCAGCCCCAGCATTTT. Its translation is CASSSAANQPQHF.

This clone was observed a few times. The gene calls are TRBV15 and TRBJ2-5; D is unresolved. CDR1 LNHNV and CDR2 YYDKDF come from the germline V gene (reference sequence). This CDR3 region has 14 residues. V dropped 0 bases and J dropped 2 bases, with 7 bases sitting between them. CDR3 coding DNA: TGTGCCACCAGCAGAGATCGCACTCAAGAGACCCAGTACTTC. This gives the protein CATSRDRTQETQYF.

The chain uses TRBV6-6 and TRBJ2-7; no reliable D call. The V end was cut by 2 bases, the J end by 5 bases, with 10 bases between. The CDR3 totals 13 residues. CDR1 is MNHNY, CDR2 SVGAGI, per germline (reference sequence). Written as DNA, the CDR3 is TGTGCCAGCAGTTACGCCCTCCGGAACGAGCAGTACTTC. Amino acids: CASSYALRNEQYF.

In this sample, this clone turned up a few times. The gene calls are TRBV9 and TRBJ2-5, with TRBD1 matching over 9 bases. The J call may be incorrect, as the DNA end agrees better with TRBJ2-7. This CDR3 is built from 15 residues. Germline loops: CDR1 SGDLS, CDR2 YYNGEE. The CDR3 reads CASSVGGQGAYEQYF. The CDR3 DNA reads as TGTGCCAGCAGCGTAGGGGGACAGGGTGCCTACGAGCAGTACTTC.